Detailed here is one T cell receptor (beta chain). Assay used: immunoSEQ multiplex PCR; TCRdb lists only in-frame clones, some missing. The table shows about 97,000 clones, with nearly 95% occurring only once. This record belongs to a study of siplizumab effects on memory and regulatory T cells. The ends were cut back, 6 bases at V and 1 base at J, with 12 bases in the middle. CDR1 and CDR2 (germline): LNHDA, SQIVND (reference sequence). The CDR3 consists of 15 residues. This clonotype originated in a human donor in good health. Sample: non-Treg CD4+ T cells sorted from blood. V usage is TRBV19 and J usage is TRBJ2-2, with D maybe TRBD2 (6 bases). The CDR3 nucleotides are TGTGCCAGTAGCAGGGAGGATAAGAACACCGGGGAGCTGTTTTTT. Amino acids: CASSREDKNTGELFF.